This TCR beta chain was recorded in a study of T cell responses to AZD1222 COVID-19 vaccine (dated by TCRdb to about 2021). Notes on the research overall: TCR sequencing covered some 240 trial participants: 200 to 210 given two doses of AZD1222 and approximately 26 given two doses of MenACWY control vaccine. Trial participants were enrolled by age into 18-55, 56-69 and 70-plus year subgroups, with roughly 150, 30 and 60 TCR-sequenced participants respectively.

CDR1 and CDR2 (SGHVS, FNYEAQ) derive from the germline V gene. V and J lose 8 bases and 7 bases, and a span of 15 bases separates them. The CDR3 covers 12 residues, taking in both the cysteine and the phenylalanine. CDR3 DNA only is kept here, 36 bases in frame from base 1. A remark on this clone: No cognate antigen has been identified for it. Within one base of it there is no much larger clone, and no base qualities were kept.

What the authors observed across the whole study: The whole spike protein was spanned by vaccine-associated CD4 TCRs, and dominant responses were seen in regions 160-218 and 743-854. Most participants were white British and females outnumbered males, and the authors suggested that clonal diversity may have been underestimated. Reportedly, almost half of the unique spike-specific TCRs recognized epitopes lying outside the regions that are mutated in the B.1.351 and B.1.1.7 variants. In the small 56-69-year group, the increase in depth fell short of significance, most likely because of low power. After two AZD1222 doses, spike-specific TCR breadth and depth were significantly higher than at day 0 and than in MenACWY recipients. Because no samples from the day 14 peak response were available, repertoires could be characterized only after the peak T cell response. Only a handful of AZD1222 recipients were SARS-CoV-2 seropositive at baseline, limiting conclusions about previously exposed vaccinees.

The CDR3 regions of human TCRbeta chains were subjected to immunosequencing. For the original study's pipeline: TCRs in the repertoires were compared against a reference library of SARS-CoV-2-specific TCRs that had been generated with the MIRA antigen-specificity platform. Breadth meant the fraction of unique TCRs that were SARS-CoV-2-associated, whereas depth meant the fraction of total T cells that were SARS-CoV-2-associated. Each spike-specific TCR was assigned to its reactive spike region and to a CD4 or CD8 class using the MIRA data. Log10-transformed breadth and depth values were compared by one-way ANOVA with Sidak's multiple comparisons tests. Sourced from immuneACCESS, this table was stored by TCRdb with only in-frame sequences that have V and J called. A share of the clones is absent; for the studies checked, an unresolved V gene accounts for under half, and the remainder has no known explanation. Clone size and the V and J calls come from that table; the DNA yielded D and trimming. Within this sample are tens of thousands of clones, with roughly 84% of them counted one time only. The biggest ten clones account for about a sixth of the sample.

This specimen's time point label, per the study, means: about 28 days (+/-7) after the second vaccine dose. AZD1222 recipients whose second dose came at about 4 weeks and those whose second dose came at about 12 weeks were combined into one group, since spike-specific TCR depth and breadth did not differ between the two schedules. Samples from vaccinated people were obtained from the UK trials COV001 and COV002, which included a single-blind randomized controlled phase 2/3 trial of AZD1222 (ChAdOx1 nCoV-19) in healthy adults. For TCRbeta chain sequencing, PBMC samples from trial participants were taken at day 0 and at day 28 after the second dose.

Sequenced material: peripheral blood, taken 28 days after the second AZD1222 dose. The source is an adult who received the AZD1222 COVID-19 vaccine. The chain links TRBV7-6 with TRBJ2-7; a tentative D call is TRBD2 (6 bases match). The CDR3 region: CASSSVAGEQYF. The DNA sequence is TGTGCCAGCTCTTCGGTTGCGGGGGAGCAGTACTTC.